This T cell receptor beta chain comes out of a study of CD8 T cells in Susac syndrome. The CDR3 contains 15 residues. Germline V gives CDR1 GTSNPN, CDR2 SVGIG (reference sequence). Trimming took 4 bases from V and 0 from J, leaving 15 bases between them. Random hexamers were used to reverse transcribe 0.5 to 1 ug of RNA. In TCRdb, the immunoSEQ multiplex PCR reads were re-called with MiXCR into one record per CDR3 protein. The profile shows about 430,000 distinct CDR3 sequences, more than 80% of them singletons. This receptor was taken from a human donor with multiple sclerosis. Sequencing was performed on CD8+ T cells from PBMCs. This chain joins TRBV30 and TRBJ1-1; D is unresolved. Here the CDR3 DNA reads TGTGCCTGGATAGGGCCGCACACCCTGAACACTGAAGCTTTCTTT. As protein: CAWIGPHTLNTEAFF.